The 21 T cell receptor beta chains below come from one sample, sequenced in a study of T cells after yellow fever vaccination. TCRdb processed the 5' RACE reads anew with MiXCR; each CDR3 protein has one entry. The profile covers roughly 120,000 distinct CDR3 sequences, with nearly 7.5% appearing a single time and around 2.3% taken by the ten largest. The material sequenced was CD4+ T cells sorted from PBMCs, taken less than 11 days after the first yellow fever vaccination. Every receptor here comes from a man between 18 and 35 years old who received the YFV17D yellow fever vaccine.

This clonotype was counted only a few times. The gene calls are TRBV11-2 and TRBJ2-5; D might be TRBD1 (5 bases). V was cut by 2 bases and J by 5 bases, with 18 bases left in between. Germline-derived CDR1 and CDR2 are SGHAT and FQNNGV. The CDR3 is 16 amino acids. The CDR3 loop is CASSLRALGQSETQYF. CDR3 in DNA: TGTGCCAGCAGCTTAAGAGCCCTCGGACAATCGGAGACCCAGTACTTC. Complete variable domain (other parts from reference TRBV11-2 and TRBJ2-5): EAGVAQSPRYKIIEKRQSVAFWCNPISGHATLYWYQQILGQGPKLLIQFQNNGVVDDSQLPKDRFSAERLKGVDSTLKIQPAKLEDSAVYLCASSLRALGQSETQYFGPGTRLLVL.

This clonotype was observed many times. The chain carries TRBV28 and TRBJ1-1; TRBD1 matches 9 bases. The CDR3 spans 15 residues. V was clipped by 6 bases and J by 1 base; unmatched bases: 6. CDR1 is MDHEN, CDR2 SYDVKM, per germline. In nucleotides, the CDR3 is TGTGCCAGCAGCACAGGGGGCGCCGAGAACACTGAAGCTTTCTTT. The encoded protein is CASSTGGAENTEAFF.

This clonotype was counted ten times or more. The genes are TRBV25-1 and TRBJ2-3; D may be TRBD2 (6 bases). The ends were cut back, 6 bases at V and 3 bases at J, with 10 bases in the middle. CDR1 and CDR2 from the germline V gene are MGHDK and SYGVNS. This CDR3 region has 13 residues. In nucleotides, the CDR3 is TGTGCCAGCAGCAGGGAGGCAACAGATACGCAGTATTTT. Protein sequence: CASSREATDTQYF. Full variable domain (outside the CDR3, taken from reference TRBV25-1 and TRBJ2-3): EADIYQTPRYLVIGTGKKITLECSQTMGHDKMYWYQQDPGMELHLIHYSYGVNSTEKGDLSSESTVSRIRTEHFPLTLESARPSHTSQYLCASSREATDTQYFGPGTRLTVL.

This clonotype was recorded many times. The rearrangement links TRBV3-1 to TRBJ2-3; D unclear. Trimming cost V 3 bases and J 6 bases, with 10 bases left between them. Germline V gene data show CDR1 as LGHDT and CDR2 as YNNKEL (reference sequence). The CDR3 is 13 amino acids. The CDR3 nucleotides read TGTGCCAGCAGCCAGGATCCGCGGGATACGCAGTATTTT. Encoded protein: CASSQDPRDTQYF.

This clonotype was picked up many times. V gene TRBV6-1 combines with J gene TRBJ2-1; D is ambiguous. The CDR3 totals 14 residues. Germline values: CDR1 MNHNS, CDR2 SASEGT. With 8 bases removed from V and 7 bases from J, the gap between germline ends came to 18 bases. The CDR3 spells CASLRTGLGNEQFF. The CDR3 nucleotides read TGTGCCAGCCTTAGGACCGGCTTAGGGAATGAGCAGTTCTTC.

In this sample, this clonotype turned up many times. The J gene is TRBJ2-3, the V gene TRBV7-2; the match to TRBD2 covers 8 bases. The CDR3 length is 13 residues. Looked up from germline, CDR1 is SGHTA and CDR2 is FQGNSA. The CDR3 DNA follows: TGTGCGGTGGCGGGGGGTCCGCGGGATACGCAGTATTTT. It specifies CAVAGGPRDTQYF.

J is TRBJ1-1 and V is TRBV20-1, with D unresolved. Germline CDR1 and CDR2: DFQATT and SNEGSKA (reference sequence). V was trimmed by 2 bases and J by 0 bases, leaving 13 bases between them. The CDR3 has 15 amino acids. CDR3 nucleotides: TGCAGTGCTAGATCCTTCAGGAACATGAACACTGAAGCTTTCTTT. Protein sequence: CSARSFRNMNTEAFF.

There are many counts of this clonotype. This sequence joins TRBV12-3 or TRBV12-4 and TRBJ2-1; TRBD2 matches at 11 bases. Trimming took 6 bases from V and 12 from J; bases not matched to a gene: 7. The CDR3 extends over 13 amino acids. The chain's CDR3 is CASRVSGGAGQFF. The CDR3 bases are TGTGCCAGCAGGGTTAGCGGGGGGGCCGGGCAGTTCTTC.

This clonotype was seen at least ten times. This chain connects TRBV28 to TRBJ1-2, with D unclear. V dropped 4 bases and J dropped 3 bases, with 12 bases sitting between them. Germline assignment: CDR1 MDHEN and CDR2 SYDVKM. There are 14 residues in the CDR3. The CDR3 nucleotides read TGTGCCAGCAGTTCAGGAGACAAGTACTATGGCTACACCTTC. This encodes CASSSGDKYYGYTF.

CDR3 in amino acids: CASSPTLGQGGEKLFF. In DNA form, the CDR3 reads TGTGCCAGCTCACCGACTCTGGGACAGGGAGGTGAAAAACTGTTTTTT. The chain uses TRBV18 and TRBJ1-4, with 9 nucleotides matching TRBD1. J was trimmed by 7 bases and V by 3 bases; bases with no gene match: 9. Looked up from germline, CDR1 is KGHSH and CDR2 is LQKENI. The CDR3 contains 16 residues.

In its sample, this clonotype was seen once. With a much larger clone just one base away, this may be a read error. The chain employs TRBV20-1 and TRBJ2-3; 10 bases map to TRBD2. V trimming: 5 bases; J trimming: 8 bases; junction bases outside the gene matches: 13. Germline lookup yields CDR1 DFQATT and CDR2 SNEGSKA (reference sequence). The CDR3 runs to 15 residues. The CDR3 region is CSAYHTGTSAGTQYF. The CDR3 DNA reads as TGCAGTGCTTACCATACCGGGACTAGCGCAGGTACGCAGTATTTT.

This clonotype occurred many times. This sequence joins TRBV29-1 and TRBJ2-7; 8 bases line up with TRBD1. This CDR3 region has 13 residues. Trimming removed 1 base from V and 7 bases from J; junction bases left unmatched: 6. CDR1 and CDR2 (germline): SQVTM, ANQGSEA. The CDR3 sequence: CSVEVLTGEEQYF. DNA of the CDR3: TGCAGCGTTGAAGTTCTGACAGGGGAAGAGCAGTACTTC.

This clonotype was seen many times. The CDR3 DNA follows: TGCGCCAGCAGCGAGATGCCTAGCGGGGGAGGGGCGGATACGCAGTATTTT. The encoded protein is CASSEMPSGGGADTQYF. This chain uses TRBV5-1 with TRBJ2-3; 10 bases align to TRBD2. Germline CDR1 SGHRS, CDR2 YFSETQ. The CDR3 loop spans 17 amino acids. V trimming: 4 bases; J trimming: 6 bases; junction bases outside the gene matches: 14.

This clonotype was seen ten or more times. This chain uses TRBV20-1 with TRBJ2-3; D perhaps matches TRBD2 (6 bases). This CDR3 spans 15 amino acids. V was pared by 6 bases and J by 4 bases, with 20 bases between. The germline V gene has CDR1 DFQATT and CDR2 SNEGSKA (reference sequence). CDR3 bases: TGCAGTGCCCGAGACGGAGGGAAAGGCGCAGATACGCAGTATTTT. This sequence encodes CSARDGGKGADTQYF.

This clonotype was observed a handful of times. The chain links TRBV6-4 to TRBJ2-6; 7 bases fit TRBD2. V shed 6 bases and J 0 bases; nucleotides not matched to a gene: 14. CDR1 and CDR2 from the germline V gene are MRHNA and SNTAGT. This CDR3 is 19 amino acids long. The CDR3 region is CASSPLPGREGSGANVLTF. The CDR3 DNA is TGTGCCAGCAGCCCCTTACCTGGCAGGGAGGGCTCTGGGGCCAACGTCCTGACTTTC.

The CDR3 DNA reads TGTGCCAGCAGTTTGGACACCACCACAGATACGCAGTATTTT. Its translation: CASSLDTTTDTQYF. The genes are TRBV12-3 or TRBV12-4 and TRBJ2-3, with D possibly TRBD1 on 5 matching bases. The V end was cut by 3 bases, the J end by 2 bases, with 9 bases between. The CDR3 length is 14 residues.

This clonotype has ten or more counts. V and J are TRBV6-2 or TRBV6-3 and TRBJ2-2; 11 bases match TRBD2. This CDR3 is 17 amino acids long. V lost 6 bases to trimming and J lost 7 bases; unmatched junction nucleotides: 13. Germline CDR1 reads MNHEY; CDR2 reads SVGEGT. CDR3 nucleotide sequence: TGTGCCAGCAGAAGGCGGCTAGCGGGGGGTTTGATCGGGGAGCTGTTTTTT. This translates into CASRRRLAGGLIGELFF.

Note on this clonotype: This sequence may be a read error, since a much larger clone differs from it by one base. The chain links TRBV11-2 to TRBJ1-1; D is undetermined. V gave up 0 bases and J gave up 4 bases, with 6 bases separating them. The CDR3 is made up of 13 amino acids. CDR1 and CDR2 (germline): SGHAT, FQNNGV. CDR3 DNA: TGTGCCAGCAGCTTAGAACATCTCACTGAAGCTTTCTTT. It is translated as CASSLEHLTEAFF.

This clonotype was detected ten times or more. This chain links TRBV18 with TRBJ2-3; no clear D gene. Germline values: CDR1 KGHSH, CDR2 LQKENI. V was cut by 2 bases and J by 4 bases, with 7 bases left in between. The CDR3 sequence is 13 residues long. The DNA for the CDR3 is TGTGCCAGCTCACCAATGGGTGCAGATACGCAGTATTTT. It codes for CASSPMGADTQYF.

Many counts were recorded for this clonotype. V and J are TRBV18 and TRBJ2-1; 8 bases are shared with TRBD1. This CDR3 is built from 16 residues. The V gene's germline CDR1 is KGHSH and CDR2 LQKENI. The ends lost 4 bases at V and 3 bases at J; junction bases unmatched: 8. CDR3: CASSLASGQDYNEQFF. DNA of the CDR3: TGTGCCAGCTCACTAGCCTCGGGACAGGACTACAATGAGCAGTTCTTC.

The table lists this clonotype with a few counts. The chain employs TRBV18 and TRBJ2-5; the match to TRBD2 covers 11 bases. Unmatched junction bases numbered 9, after V lost 0 bases and J lost 0 bases. The CDR3 consists of 19 residues. CDR1 is KGHSH, CDR2 LQKENI, per germline. In DNA, the CDR3 is TGTGCCAGCTCACCACCGCGGCTAGCGGGGGGCACCCACCAAGAGACCCAGTACTTC. Protein: CASSPPRLAGGTHQETQYF.